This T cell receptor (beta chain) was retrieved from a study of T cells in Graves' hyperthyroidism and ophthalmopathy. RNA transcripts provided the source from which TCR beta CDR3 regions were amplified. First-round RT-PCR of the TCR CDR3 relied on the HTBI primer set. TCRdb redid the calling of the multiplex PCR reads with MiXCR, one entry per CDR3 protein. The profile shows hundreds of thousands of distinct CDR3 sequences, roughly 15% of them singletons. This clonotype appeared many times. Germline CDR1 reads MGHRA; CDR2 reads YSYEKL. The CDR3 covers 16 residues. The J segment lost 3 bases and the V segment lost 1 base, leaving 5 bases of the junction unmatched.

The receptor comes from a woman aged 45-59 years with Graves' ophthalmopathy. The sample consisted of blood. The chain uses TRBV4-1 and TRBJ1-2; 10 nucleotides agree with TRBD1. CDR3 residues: CASSQVGTGDHYGYTF. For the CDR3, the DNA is TGCGCCAGCAGCCAAGTAGGGACAGGGGATCACTATGGCTACACCTTC.